One T cell receptor beta chain is described in this entry. This sample stems from a study of blood T cell repertoires in COVID-19. Study-level information: Whether acute or convalescent, the COVID-19 samples came from the United States, Italy and Spain. Sample material is recorded as cDNA or gDNA derived from T cells, B-cell-depleted T cells, or PBMCs.

This CDR3 region has 16 residues. V trimming: 3 bases; J trimming: 3 bases; junction bases outside the gene matches: 6. Germline loops: CDR1 SGHTA, CDR2 FQGNSA. Per the original methods: The authors estimated nucleated cell counts from reference gene primer amplification. The protocol was immunoSEQ multiplex PCR, while the TCRdb copy is restricted to in-frame clones and leaves out a portion. Clone size and the V and J calls come from that table; the DNA yielded D and trimming. This table has 200,000 to 300,000 clones, 85% to 90% appearing once. The specimen sequenced was peripheral blood. The gene calls are TRBV7-2 and TRBJ2-5; TRBD2 agrees at 11 bases. The sequence came from a woman between 35 and 50 years old with acute or convalescent COVID-19. The CDR3: CASSFYPSGGKETQYF. CDR3 nucleotide sequence: TGTGCCAGCAGCTTCTACCCTAGCGGGGGGAAAGAGACCCAGTACTTC.